Included here is one T cell receptor (beta chain) sequence, with context. This sample was taken from a study of shared T cell receptors in the human thymus. Clones were read by immunoSEQ multiplex PCR, and TCRdb kept only the in-frame ones, dropping some. The profile shows 700,000 or so clones, 80% to 90% of them singletons. Germline V gene sequence: CDR1 MNHNS, CDR2 SASEGT. The CDR3 consists of 15 residues. V shed 5 bases and J shed 9 bases, with 20 bases lying between them. This sample was also put to use in a study of human thymus T cells. That investigation notes: Donors were healthy Finnish babies undergoing corrective operations for congenital heart defects. The study used thymus tissue resected during corrective heart surgery. Related work showed strongly overlapping thymic repertoires across unrelated individuals.

The clonotype was recovered from a girl under three years old with a congenital heart defect. Sequences were obtained from thymocytes. J is TRBJ1-3 and V is TRBV6-1; D might be TRBD1 (5 bases). CDR3 DNA sequence: TGTGCCAGCAGTTCCAGGACAAGGTCCCTCACCACCATATATTTT. It translates to CASSSRTRSLTTIYF.